A selection of T cell receptor beta chains follows, all from one sample in a study of blood T cells in healthy people across ages. TCRdb called the 5' RACE reads again in MiXCR, with one record for every CDR3 protein. Of over 600,000 distinct CDR3 sequences listed, more than 20% are singletons. Sequences were obtained from blood. The origin of the receptors is a man between 65 and 85 years old in good health. The CDR3 runs from the conserved cysteine through the conserved F or W. The D gene is left open where the match is weak. For some rows the clone size is stated as once, few or many, or as a class when expanded; others skip it.

CDR3nt: TGCAGTGCTAGGCTAGCGGGAGGTCCGTGGTACAATGAGCAGTTCTTC
CDR3aa: CSARLAGGPWYNEQFF
abundance: few
v_gene: TRBV20-1
d_gene: TRBD2
j_gene: TRBJ2-1

CDR3nt: TGTGCCAGCTCTGGGGCTAGCGGGACCTACGAGCAGTACTTC
CDR3aa: CASSGASGTYEQYF
abundance: NA
v_gene: TRBV18
d_gene: TRBD2
j_gene: TRBJ2-7

CDR3nt: TGTGCCAGCAGTCTGACTAGCGGGGCCCATCGGGATACGCAGTATTTT
CDR3aa: CASSLTSGAHRDTQYF
abundance: NA
v_gene: TRBV25-1
d_gene: TRBD2
j_gene: TRBJ2-3

CDR3nt: TGTGCCAGCAGCGTTGGGCGGCACGGGGAGCTGTTTTTT
CDR3aa: CASSVGRHGELFF
abundance: few
v_gene: TRBV9
d_gene: NA
j_gene: TRBJ2-2

CDR3nt: TGTGCCAGCAGAAGACAGGGAACAGATACGCAGTATTTT
CDR3aa: CASRRQGTDTQYF
abundance: few
v_gene: TRBV27
d_gene: TRBD1
j_gene: TRBJ2-3

CDR3nt: TGTGCCAGCAGTGGAGGCGGCACAGATACGCAGTATTTT
CDR3aa: CASSGGGTDTQYF
abundance: few
v_gene: TRBV2
d_gene: NA
j_gene: TRBJ2-3

CDR3nt: TGTGCCAGCAGCGCCCGATCGACAGGAGGTCAAAATGAAAAACTGTTTTTT
CDR3aa: CASSARSTGGQNEKLFF
abundance: many
v_gene: TRBV9
d_gene: NA
j_gene: TRBJ1-4

CDR3nt: TGTGCCAGCAGGAAGGACGGGCTCACCTACGAGCAGTACTTC
CDR3aa: CASRKDGLTYEQYF
abundance: few
v_gene: TRBV28
d_gene: NA
j_gene: TRBJ2-7

CDR3nt: TGTGCCAGCAGCGACGGGGCGCGAAGCTATGGCTACACCTTC
CDR3aa: CASSDGARSYGYTF
abundance: NA
v_gene: TRBV7-9
d_gene: NA
j_gene: TRBJ1-2

CDR3nt: TGTGCCAGTTCCCCCGAGGGGCCCCCCGACGAGCAGTACTTC
CDR3aa: CASSPEGPPDEQYF
abundance: NA
v_gene: TRBV2
d_gene: NA
j_gene: TRBJ2-7

CDR3nt: TGTGCCACCAGCAACCCGTTGGGGCCGGAACAAGAGACCCAGTACTTC
CDR3aa: CATSNPLGPEQETQYF
abundance: few
v_gene: TRBV15
d_gene: NA
j_gene: TRBJ2-5

CDR3nt: TGCGCCAGCAGCCTCACCCACGGGGGTACCGGGGAGCTGTTTTTT
CDR3aa: CASSLTHGGTGELFF
abundance: NA
v_gene: TRBV5-1
d_gene: NA
j_gene: TRBJ2-2

CDR3nt: TGCGCCAGCAGCCAAGTGGCAGGCGATGAGCAGTTCTTC
CDR3aa: CASSQVAGDEQFF
abundance: NA
v_gene: TRBV4-1
d_gene: NA
j_gene: TRBJ2-1

CDR3nt: TGCAGTGCGACTAGCGGGAGCGTGGCGGAGACCCAGTACTTC
CDR3aa: CSATSGSVAETQYF
abundance: once
v_gene: TRBV20-1
d_gene: TRBD2
j_gene: TRBJ2-5

CDR3nt: TGTGCCAGCAATCCGGGACAGGGGGCCTACGAGCAGTACTTC
CDR3aa: CASNPGQGAYEQYF
abundance: NA
v_gene: TRBV28
d_gene: TRBD1
j_gene: TRBJ2-7

CDR3nt: TGTGCCAGCAGCCCCGGGGGGGGCCCTTACAATGAGCAGTTCTTC
CDR3aa: CASSPGGGPYNEQFF
abundance: NA
v_gene: TRBV11-2
d_gene: TRBD2
j_gene: TRBJ2-1

CDR3nt: TGTGCCAGCAGCCAAACTAGGATAGAGCAGTTCTTC
CDR3aa: CASSQTRIEQFF
abundance: NA
v_gene: TRBV14
d_gene: NA
j_gene: TRBJ2-1

CDR3nt: TGTGCCACCAGTGACAGTTCTAATGAAAAACTGTTTTTT
CDR3aa: CATSDSSNEKLFF
abundance: many
v_gene: TRBV24-1
d_gene: NA
j_gene: TRBJ1-4

CDR3nt: TGCAGCGTTACAGGGCCCAATCAGCCCCAGCATTTT
CDR3aa: CSVTGPNQPQHF
abundance: NA
v_gene: TRBV20-1
d_gene: NA
j_gene: TRBJ1-5

CDR3nt: TGTGCCAGCAGCGTACCGGGGATACAAGAGACCCAGTACTTC
CDR3aa: CASSVPGIQETQYF
abundance: few
v_gene: TRBV9
d_gene: NA
j_gene: TRBJ2-5

CDR3nt: TGTGCCATCAGTGAGAAGGCAGACTCCGGGGAGCTGCTTTTT
CDR3aa: CAISEKADSGELLF
abundance: NA
v_gene: TRBV10-3
d_gene: NA
j_gene: TRBJ2-2

CDR3nt: TGCAGTGCCCGAAGGGGAGCGGGAGGTTCTGAGCAGTACTTC
CDR3aa: CSARRGAGGSEQYF
abundance: NA
v_gene: TRBV20-1
d_gene: TRBD2
j_gene: TRBJ2-7

CDR3nt: TGTGCCAGCAGTTATATGACCCTCTCCCGGGGGCAAGAGACCCAGTACTTC
CDR3aa: CASSYMTLSRGQETQYF
abundance: few
v_gene: TRBV6-5
d_gene: NA
j_gene: TRBJ2-5

CDR3nt: TGCAGCGTTGCGAGCGGGAGGTCCTCTGGGAATGAGCAGTTCTTC
CDR3aa: CSVASGRSSGNEQFF
abundance: few
v_gene: TRBV29-1
d_gene: TRBD2
j_gene: TRBJ2-1

CDR3nt: TGCAGTGCTAGATCCTCAGATACGCAGTATTTT
CDR3aa: CSARSSDTQYF
abundance: many
v_gene: TRBV20-1
d_gene: NA
j_gene: TRBJ2-3

CDR3nt: TGTGCCACCAGCGGGGGACTAGCGGGAGCTGAAGAGCAGTTCTTC
CDR3aa: CATSGGLAGAEEQFF
abundance: NA
v_gene: TRBV24-1
d_gene: TRBD2
j_gene: TRBJ2-1

CDR3nt: TGCGCCAGCAGCCAAGATCCTAGCGGGAGGGCCAGCGCAGATACGCAGTATTTT
CDR3aa: CASSQDPSGRASADTQYF
abundance: few
v_gene: TRBV4-3
d_gene: TRBD2
j_gene: TRBJ2-3

CDR3nt: TGTGCCAGCAGCTGGAGAGGACTGAACTACGAGCAGTACTTC
CDR3aa: CASSWRGLNYEQYF
abundance: NA
v_gene: TRBV11-2
d_gene: NA
j_gene: TRBJ2-7

CDR3nt: TGTGCCAGCAGCCCTCGGGGAGCGAGCTCCTATAATTCACCCCTCCACTTT
CDR3aa: CASSPRGASSYNSPLHF
abundance: few
v_gene: TRBV21-1
d_gene: NA
j_gene: TRBJ1-6

CDR3nt: TGTGCCAGCAGCTACCGGGACAGGGGGACTGAAGCTTTCTTT
CDR3aa: CASSYRDRGTEAFF
abundance: NA
v_gene: TRBV7-9
d_gene: TRBD1
j_gene: TRBJ1-1

CDR3nt: TGTGCCATCAGTGATGGTGCGGGAGGGCCTTACGAGCAGTACTTC
CDR3aa: CAISDGAGGPYEQYF
abundance: few
v_gene: TRBV10-3
d_gene: TRBD2
j_gene: TRBJ2-7

CDR3nt: TGTGCCAGCAGTCTCGTACTATGGGACAGGGGCTCCACTGAAGCTTTCTTT
CDR3aa: CASSLVLWDRGSTEAFF
abundance: many
v_gene: TRBV12-3/TRBV12-4
d_gene: TRBD1
j_gene: TRBJ1-1

CDR3nt: TGTGCCAGCAGTCCGACGGAACAAGAGACCCAGTACTTC
CDR3aa: CASSPTEQETQYF
abundance: many
v_gene: TRBV2
d_gene: NA
j_gene: TRBJ2-5

CDR3nt: TGTGCCAGCAGTTACGACAGGGGATCATACAATGAGCAGTTCTTC
CDR3aa: CASSYDRGSYNEQFF
abundance: NA
v_gene: TRBV6-2/TRBV6-3
d_gene: TRBD1
j_gene: TRBJ2-1

CDR3nt: TGTGCCATCAGTGACCTGGGGGGAAATCGGCCCCAGCATTTT
CDR3aa: CAISDLGGNRPQHF
abundance: NA
v_gene: TRBV10-3
d_gene: NA
j_gene: TRBJ1-5

CDR3nt: TGCAGCTCTTCATCTGGAGTCGAGCAGTACTTC
CDR3aa: CSSSSGVEQYF
abundance: many
v_gene: TRBV29-1
d_gene: NA
j_gene: TRBJ2-7

CDR3nt: TGTGCCAGCAGTTTACGAGGGCAGGGTAGCAATCAGCCCCAGCATTTT
CDR3aa: CASSLRGQGSNQPQHF
abundance: NA
v_gene: TRBV27
d_gene: NA
j_gene: TRBJ1-5